This is a list of T cell receptor beta chains from one sample in a study of CD8+CD57+ T cells in acquired aplastic anemia. TCRdb called the reads again in MiXCR, with one record for every CDR3 protein. This repertoire shows around 200,000 distinct CDR3 sequences, approximately 48% found once; its top ten account for 10% to 15%. Sequencing was done on a sample of sorted CD4+, CD8+, or CD8+CD57+ T cells (not recorded which) from PBMCs. These receptors were collected from a human donor with aplastic anemia. The CDR3 runs from the conserved cysteine through the conserved F or W. A D gene is named only where the DNA matches it firmly. Some rows mark clone size as missing; the rest say once, few, many or name a class of expanded clone.

D	J	V	size	CDR3	DNA
TRBD1	TRBJ1-5	TRBV20-1	.	CSAGPPRRVRGQPQRF	TGCAGTGCTGGCCCCCCCCGAAGGGTGAGGGGACAGCCCCAGCGTTTT
.	TRBJ2-1	TRBV4-1	.	CASSRGDSYNEQFF	TGCGCCAGCAGCCGAGGAGACAGTTACAATGAGCAGTTCTTC
.	TRBJ1-2	TRBV20-1	.	CSASDRNYGYTF	TGCAGTGCCAGTGACAGAAACTATGGCTACACCTTC
.	TRBJ2-7	TRBV29-1	.	CSVSGPYEQYF	TGCAGCGTATCCGGGCCTTACGAGCAGTACTTC
TRBD1	TRBJ2-2	TRBV7-9	.	CASSLRDRLTGELFF	TGTGCCAGCAGCCTCCGGGACAGGTTAACCGGGGAGCTGTTTTTT
.	TRBJ1-1	TRBV24-1	many	CATSAGLNTEAFF	TGTGCCACCAGTGCAGGGTTAAACACTGAAGCTTTCTTT
TRBD1	TRBJ2-3	TRBV2	.	CASSEAGTGHTDTQYF	TGTGCCAGCAGTGAAGCGGGGACAGGACACACAGATACGCAGTATTTT
TRBD2	TRBJ2-3	TRBV10-1	few	CASSEIAGGLGTQYF	TGCGCCAGCAGTGAAATAGCGGGGGGGCTTGGTACGCAGTATTTT
.	TRBJ2-1	TRBV7-7	.	CASSLGGSYNEQFF	TGTGCTAGCAGCTTAGGGGGCTCCTACAATGAGCAGTTCTTC
.	TRBJ2-3	TRBV20-1	many	CSARFSLTDTQYF	TGCAGTGCTAGATTTAGTTTAACAGATACGCAGTATTTT
.	TRBJ1-2	TRBV5-1	many	CASSLDGYTF	TGCGCCAGCAGCCTAGATGGCTACACCTTC
.	TRBJ2-5	TRBV15	.	CATSPDGVVVKTQYF	TGTGCCACCAGTCCAGACGGGGTGGTCGTGAAGACCCAGTACTTC